The source of this T cell receptor (beta chain) is a study of OX40 agonist ivuxolimab in advanced cancers. Study details: Patients received ivuxolimab, an agonistic anti-OX40 (CD134) antibody. Notes on the study in general: Clonal expansion from baseline to week 6 occurred in both CD4+ and CD8+ T cells. The specificity for antigen of the expanded peripheral T cells was not determined.

The protocol was immunoSEQ multiplex PCR, while the TCRdb copy is restricted to in-frame clones and leaves out a portion. The sample shows about 79,000 clones, 85% to 95% of them seen only once. Of note for this clone: Its antigen is not known.

Blood sampling took place at baseline, cycle 4 day 1, and cycle 7 day 1. Per the germline V gene, CDR1 is MNHEY and CDR2 is SMNVEV (reference sequence). CDR3 length: 15 amino acids. V was shortened by 2 bases and J by 6 bases, with 14 bases between the two germline ends. This TCR was recovered from an adult with an advanced solid tumor such as melanoma, head and neck, liver or kidney cancer. The genes are TRBV27 and TRBJ2-1; tentatively, D is TRBD1 (6 bases). Sequencing used CD4+ or CD8+ T cells sorted from blood, obtained in a trial of the OX40 agonist ivuxolimab. The CDR3, as DNA: TGTGCCAGCAGTTTAGGTCAGGCCAGGGGCAATGAGCAGTTCTTC. Translated: CASSLGQARGNEQFF.